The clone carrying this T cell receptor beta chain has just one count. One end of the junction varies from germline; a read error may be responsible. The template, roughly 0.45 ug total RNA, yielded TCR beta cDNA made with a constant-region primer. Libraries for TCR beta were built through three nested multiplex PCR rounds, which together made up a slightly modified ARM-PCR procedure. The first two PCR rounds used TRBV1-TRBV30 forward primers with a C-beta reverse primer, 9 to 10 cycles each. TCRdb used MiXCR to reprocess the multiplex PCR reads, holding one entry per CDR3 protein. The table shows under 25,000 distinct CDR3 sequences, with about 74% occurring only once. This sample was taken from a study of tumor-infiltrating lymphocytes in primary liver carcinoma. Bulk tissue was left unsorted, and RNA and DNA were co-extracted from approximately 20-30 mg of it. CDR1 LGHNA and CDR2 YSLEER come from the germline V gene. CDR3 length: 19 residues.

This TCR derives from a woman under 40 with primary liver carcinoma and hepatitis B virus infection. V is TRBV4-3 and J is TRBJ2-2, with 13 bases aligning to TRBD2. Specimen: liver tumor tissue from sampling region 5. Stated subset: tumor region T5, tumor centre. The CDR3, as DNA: TGCGCCAACAGCGTACTAGCGGGAGGGCACTGTTCGAACACCGGGGAGCTGTTTTTT. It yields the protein CANSVLAGGHCSNTGELFF.